The next 7 T cell receptor beta chains were all read from a single sample in a study of blood T cell repertoires in COVID-19. Clones were read by immunoSEQ multiplex PCR, and TCRdb kept only the in-frame ones, dropping some. The sample includes 270,000 or so clones, 75% to 90% of them seen just once. The sequenced sample consisted of peripheral blood. Source of these receptors: a woman aged 40 to 49 who had recovered from COVID-19.

This chain uses TRBV7-2 with TRBJ2-7; the match to TRBD2 covers 9 bases. This CDR3 region has 16 residues. Germline values: CDR1 SGHTA, CDR2 FQGNSA. The junction had 7 bases not matched to a gene; V was cut back by 2 bases and J by 2 bases. The CDR3 protein is CASSLIPAGGTYEQYF. The DNA for the CDR3 is TGTGCCAGCAGCTTAATACCAGCGGGGGGCACCTACGAGCAGTACTTC.

The chain carries TRBV5-6 and TRBJ2-1, with a weak D call TRBD1 (6 bases). V dropped 1 base and J dropped 6 bases, with 17 bases sitting between them. There are 16 residues in the CDR3. Germline V gives CDR1 SGHDT, CDR2 YYEEEE. CDR3 sequence (DNA): TGTGCCAGCAGCTTGTTCAGGGGTCGAATGGGCAATGAGCAGTTCTTC. Amino acids: CASSLFRGRMGNEQFF. Variable domain in full (rest from reference TRBV5-6 and TRBJ2-1): DAGVTQSPTHLIKTRGQQVTLRCSPKSGHDTVSWYQQALGQGPQFIFQYYEEEERQRGNFPDRFSGHQFPNYSSELNVNALLLGDSALYLCASSLFRGRMGNEQFFGPGTRLTVL.

The chain employs TRBV10-1 and TRBJ2-1, with TRBD2 matching 9 bases. CDR1 and CDR2 (germline): WNHNN, SYGVQD (reference sequence). The length of the CDR3 is 17 residues. Trimming removed 4 bases from V and 7 bases from J; junction bases left unmatched: 14. The CDR3 reads CASSVEPGLASRNEQFF. For the CDR3, the DNA is TGCGCCAGCAGTGTTGAACCGGGACTAGCCAGTAGGAATGAGCAGTTCTTC.

The chain joins TRBV28 to TRBJ1-4, with D perhaps matching TRBD1 (6 bases). The CDR3 runs 13 residues. V shed 5 bases and J shed 6 bases, with 10 bases lying between them. The germline CDR1 and CDR2 sequences are MDHEN and SYDVKM. In DNA form, the CDR3 reads TGTGCCAGCAGTATACCAGGGGATGAAAAACTGTTTTTT. It yields the protein CASSIPGDEKLFF.

The V call is TRBV7-8, the J call TRBJ2-3, with 8 bases aligning to TRBD2. This CDR3 is 17 amino acids long. Germline CDR1 and CDR2: SGHVS and FQNEAQ. Germline trimming cut 0 bases from V and 5 bases from J; bases unmatched to any gene: 10. The CDR3 coding sequence is TGTGCCAGCAGCTTAGCGGGGGGACTAGGCGGGATAGATACGCAGTATTTT. This sequence encodes CASSLAGGLGGIDTQYF.

This sequence joins TRBV9 and TRBJ1-1, with D tentatively TRBD1 (6 bases). This CDR3 spans 18 amino acids. Germline loops: CDR1 SGDLS, CDR2 YYNGEE. Trimming shortened V by 4 bases and J by 4 bases, and 26 bases separated the two germline ends. CDR3 DNA sequence: TGTGCCAGCAGCCCCCAGGGGAGGGGGGGCCTAGGCGGCACTGAAGCTTTCTTT. As protein: CASSPQGRGGLGGTEAFF.

V gene TRBV6-2 or TRBV6-3 combines with J gene TRBJ2-5; 8 bases agree with TRBD2. V lost 5 bases, J lost 4 bases, and 9 bases stayed unmatched. The CDR3 length is 15 residues. Germline V gene sequence: CDR1 MNHEY, CDR2 SVGEGT. CDR3 nucleotides: TGTGCCAGCAGTCTCTATAGCGGGATAAGAGAGACCCAGTACTTC. Amino acid sequence: CASSLYSGIRETQYF.